The 18 T cell receptor beta chains given below trace back to one sample, sequenced in a study of identifying expanded T cells in peripheral blood (dated by TCRdb to about 2019). Library preparation employed the immunoSEQ multiplex PCR assay. The immuneACCESS repertoire file appears here via TCRdb, limited to in-frame rearrangements. These files lack a portion of the clones; in checked studies, under half of the deficit traces to unresolved V genes, and the cause of the others is not known. Counted in this sample were approximately 85,000 clones; roughly 81% of them appeared once. The ten biggest clones cover more than 15% of the sample. The sequenced material came from blood. The receptors come from a person aged 18 to 70 in good health.

The gene calls are TRBV7-8 and TRBJ1-5; 7 nucleotides match TRBD1. V shed 2 bases and J 4 bases; nucleotides not matched to a gene: 5. The CDR3 is 15 amino acids. Germline V gives CDR1 SGHVS, CDR2 FQNEAQ. The CDR3 reads CASSLQTGVNQPQHF. For the CDR3, the DNA is TGTGCCAGCAGCTTACAAACAGGGGTAAATCAGCCCCAGCATTTT. The variable domain in full, completed from reference TRBV7-8 and TRBJ1-5, reads GAGVSQSPRYKVAKRGQDVALRCDPISGHVSLFWYQQALGQGPEFLTYFQNEAQLDKSGLPSDRFFAERPEGSVSTLKIQRTQQEDSAVYLCASSLQTGVNQPQHFGDGTRLSIL.

The chain has TRBV29-1 and TRBJ2-1, with TRBD1 identical over 8 bases. This CDR3 contains 13 residues. Trimming removed 7 bases from V and 7 bases from J; junction bases left unmatched: 9. Germline V gene data show CDR1 as SQVTM and CDR2 as ANQGSEA. The CDR3 loop reads CSAQQGVLNEQFF. CDR3 DNA sequence: TGCAGCGCCCAACAGGGGGTCCTTAATGAGCAGTTCTTC.

This chain links TRBV28 with TRBJ2-5; 8 bases map to TRBD2. CDR1 and CDR2 (germline): MDHEN, SYDVKM. The CDR3 is 17 residues long. V dropped 5 bases and J dropped 3; count of bases not matched to a gene: 14. The DNA for the CDR3 is TGTGCCAGCAGTCCCGGGGCGGGAGGCGGTTCCAAAGAGACCCAGTACTTC. This encodes CASSPGAGGGSKETQYF.

V and J are TRBV19 and TRBJ2-3; no definite D call. This CDR3 region has 14 residues. Trimming removed 6 bases at V and 2 bases at J, with 12 bases between. From germline, CDR1 is LNHDA and CDR2 SQIVND (reference sequence). DNA for the CDR3: TGTGCCAGTAGCTTCTACGAGAACACAGATACGCAGTATTTT. This codes for CASSFYENTDTQYF.

The V call is TRBV10-3, the J call TRBJ1-1, with D uncertain. The germline V gene encodes CDR1 ENHRY and CDR2 SYGVKD. V shed 0 bases and J shed 1 base, with 3 bases lying between them. The CDR3 spans 13 residues. The chain's CDR3 is CAISESQNTEAFF. The CDR3 DNA is TGTGCCATCAGTGAGTCTCAGAACACTGAAGCTTTCTTT.

The V and J genes are TRBV6-5 and TRBJ2-5; 9 nucleotides align to TRBD1. The CDR3 extends over 16 amino acids. J lost 4 bases, V lost 4 bases, and 10 bases had no gene match. Per the germline V gene, CDR1 is MNHEY and CDR2 is SVGAGI. In DNA, the CDR3 is TGTGCCAGCAGTTCCTCCGGGACAGGGAGCGGAGAGACCCAGTACTTC. It codes for CASSSSGTGSGETQYF.

V usage is TRBV28 and J usage is TRBJ2-7; D gene unclear. Germline V gene lookup returns CDR1 MDHEN and CDR2 SYDVKM. The CDR3 is made up of 14 amino acids. Trimming stripped 4 bases from V and 2 bases from J, with 12 bases between. CDR3 in amino acids: CASSSGPRPYEQYF. The CDR3 DNA sequence: TGTGCCAGCAGTTCCGGTCCCCGCCCCTACGAGCAGTACTTC.

This clone occurred once. The chain employs TRBV15 and TRBJ2-1, with 10 nucleotides matching TRBD1. CDR1 and CDR2 from the germline V gene are LNHNV and YYDKDF (reference sequence). This CDR3 has 15 amino acids. The J segment lost 9 bases and the V segment lost 7 bases, leaving 12 bases of the junction unmatched. DNA of the CDR3: TGTGCCACCACCCGGTCCGACAGGGGGCGCGCTGAGCAGTTCTTC. This codes for CATTRSDRGRAEQFF.

This chain uses TRBV6-5 with TRBJ1-2; unclear D gene. The CDR3 loop spans 16 amino acids. V lost 6 bases to trimming and J lost 0 bases, with 17 bases between them. Germline CDR1 is MNHEY and CDR2 is SVGAGI. DNA for the CDR3: TGTGCCAGCAGCTACATCCACCTCCAAACTAACTATGGCTACACCTTC. It translates to CASSYIHLQTNYGYTF.

The chain uses TRBV5-1 and TRBJ2-7, with 8 bases aligning to TRBD1. V lost 8 bases to trimming and J lost 5 bases; unmatched junction nucleotides: 6. The CDR3 contains 12 residues. Germline V gene lookup returns CDR1 SGHRS and CDR2 YFSETQ. The CDR3: CASRTGRNEQYF. The CDR3 region has the DNA TGCGCCAGTAGGACAGGGCGCAACGAGCAGTACTTC.

The chain joins TRBV27 to TRBJ2-1, with D perhaps assigned TRBD1 or TRBD2 (5 bases each). This CDR3 contains 19 residues. Germline V lookup: CDR1 MNHEY, CDR2 SMNVEV (reference sequence). Trimming left V 0 bases short and J 2 bases short, with 20 bases between. CDR3 loop: CASSLSGTQRIRAYNEQFF. The CDR3 coding sequence is TGTGCCAGCAGTTTATCCGGGACGCAACGGATTAGAGCCTACAATGAGCAGTTCTTC.

The chain combines TRBV4-2 with TRBJ2-7; maybe TRBD1 (6 bases). From germline, CDR1 is LGHNA and CDR2 YNFKEQ. The V gene lost 2 bases and the J gene lost 0 bases, with 14 bases spanning the gap. CDR3 size: 16 residues. The CDR3: CASSQTTGDSSYEQYF. The CDR3 DNA reads TGTGCCAGCAGCCAAACGACAGGCGATAGCTCCTACGAGCAGTACTTC.

This clone occurred a few times. The J gene is TRBJ2-1, the V gene TRBV30; possible D gene TRBD1, 5 bases. The germline gives CDR1 GTSNPN, CDR2 SVGIG (reference sequence). V was shortened by 5 bases and J by 3 bases, with 11 bases between the two germline ends. The CDR3 is 13 residues long. Written as DNA, the CDR3 is TGTGCCTGGTTTAGAGACAGCTACAATGAGCAGTTCTTC. It is translated as CAWFRDSYNEQFF.

The rearrangement joins TRBV7-9 to TRBJ1-3, with no clear D. There are 13 residues in the CDR3. V lost 2 bases to trimming and J lost 2 bases, with 4 bases between them. The V gene's germline CDR1 is SEHNR and CDR2 FQNEAQ (reference sequence). The chain's CDR3 is CASSLSTGNTIYF. CDR3 coding DNA: TGTGCCAGCAGCTTATCGACTGGAAACACCATATATTTT.

This rearrangement joins TRBV4-2 to TRBJ1-1; D not certain. The V gene's germline CDR1 is LGHNA and CDR2 YNFKEQ. This CDR3 is 13 amino acids long. V was clipped by 0 bases and J by 7 bases, with 9 bases between them. Here the CDR3 DNA reads TGTGCCAGCAGCCAAGACCGGGGAAATGAAGCTTTCTTT. Protein sequence: CASSQDRGNEAFF.

This chain's CDR3 is CASSFTGGGNQPQHF. CDR3 nucleotides: TGTGCCAGCAGTTTTACAGGGGGCGGCAATCAGCCCCAGCATTTT. The chain is built from TRBV27 and TRBJ1-5; 9 nucleotides line up with TRBD1. CDR1 is MNHEY, CDR2 SMNVEV, per germline (reference sequence). J lost 2 bases, V lost 3 bases, and 2 bases had no gene match. CDR3 length equals 15 residues.

This chain joins TRBV9 and TRBJ2-7; tentative D call: TRBD1 (5 bases). The CDR3 totals 12 residues. V shed 4 bases and J shed 7 bases, with 12 bases lying between them. The V gene's germline CDR1 is SGDLS and CDR2 YYNGEE. CDR3 residues: CASSRLAGEQYF. As DNA, the CDR3 is TGTGCCAGCAGCCGGCTGGCAGGGGAGCAGTACTTC.

The V call is TRBV7-8, the J call TRBJ1-1; 9 bases are shared with TRBD1. V lost 8 bases to trimming and J lost 5 bases; unmatched junction nucleotides: 9. The germline V gene encodes CDR1 SGHVS and CDR2 FQNEAQ. There are 14 residues in the CDR3. CDR3 protein: CASLLQGAETEAFF. In DNA, the CDR3 is TGTGCCAGCTTACTACAGGGGGCTGAGACTGAAGCTTTCTTT.